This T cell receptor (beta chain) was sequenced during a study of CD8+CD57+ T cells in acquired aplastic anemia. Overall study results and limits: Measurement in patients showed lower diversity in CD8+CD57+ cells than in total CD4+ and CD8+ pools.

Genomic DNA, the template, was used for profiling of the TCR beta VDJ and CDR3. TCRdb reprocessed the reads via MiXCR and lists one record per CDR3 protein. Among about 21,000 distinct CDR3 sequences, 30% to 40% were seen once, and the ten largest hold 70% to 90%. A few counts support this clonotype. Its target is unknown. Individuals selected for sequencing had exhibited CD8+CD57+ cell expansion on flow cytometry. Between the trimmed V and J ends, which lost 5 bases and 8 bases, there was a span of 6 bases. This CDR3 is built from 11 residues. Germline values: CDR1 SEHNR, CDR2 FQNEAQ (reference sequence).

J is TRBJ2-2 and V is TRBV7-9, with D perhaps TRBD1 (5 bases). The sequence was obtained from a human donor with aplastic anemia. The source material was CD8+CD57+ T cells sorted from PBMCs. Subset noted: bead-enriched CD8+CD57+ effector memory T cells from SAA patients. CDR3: CASSPGGELFF. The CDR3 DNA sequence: TGTGCCAGCAGCCCAGGGGGGGAGCTGTTTTTT.